Listed below are T cell receptor beta chains from one sample, sequenced in a study of T cell responses to AZD1222 COVID-19 vaccine. Only in-frame clones appear in the TCRdb table, and some are missing; sequencing was by immunoSEQ multiplex PCR. The table lists around 120,000 clones, about 93% of them singletons, with approximately 5% in the top ten. This specimen was peripheral blood, taken 28 days after the second AZD1222 dose. The receptors here all came from an adult who received the AZD1222 COVID-19 vaccine. The CDR3 runs from the conserved cysteine through the conserved F or W. D genes are given only for firm matches. The listing skips clone size in some rows; elsewhere it reads once, few, many or a size class.

>TRBV4-3|NA|TRBJ2-7|NA
TGCGCCAGCAGCCAAGAGAGGTTCTACGAGCAGTACTTC
CASSQERFYEQYF
>TRBV25-1|NA|TRBJ1-3|NA
TGTGCCAGCAGCCGAGGGACGGGTTCTGGAAACACCATATATTTT
CASSRGTGSGNTIYF
>TRBV6-5|NA|TRBJ2-4|NA
TGTGCCAGCGGTAACAGGGAGGTTGGCATTCAGTACTTC
CASGNREVGIQYF
>TRBV27|NA|TRBJ2-7|NA
TGTGCCAGCAGTTCTAGTGGGTCCTACGAGCAGTACTTC
CASSSSGSYEQYF
>TRBV7-9|NA|TRBJ2-6|TRBD2
TGTGCCAGCAGCTTAGCCGACGGCGGGGGACCGCCGACTTTC
CASSLADGGGPPTF
>TRBV7-8|NA|TRBJ1-1|NA
TGTGCCAGCAGCTTACCCGGGTCGGGTGGGGGGAGAGCTGAAGCTTTCTTT
CASSLPGSGGGRAEAFF
>TRBV2|NA|TRBJ2-4|NA
TGTGCCAGCACGCCAGCGGGCTCACGCATTCAGTACTTC
CASTPAGSRIQYF
>TRBV29-1|once|TRBJ1-1|NA
TGCAGCGCCATACCCCAGAACACTGAAGCTTTCTTT
CSAIPQNTEAFF
>TRBV5-1|NA|TRBJ1-2|NA
TGCGCCAGCAGCTTGGGTGGCGTTAACTATGGCTACACCTTC
CASSLGGVNYGYTF
>TRBV2|once|TRBJ2-3|NA
TGTGCCAGCTCTCCGAGCACAGATACGCAGTATTTT
CASSPSTDTQYF
>TRBV4-1|NA|TRBJ2-7|TRBD2
TGCGCCAGCAGCCCTGCCGGGGGACTAGGTGGGTACGAGCAGTACTTC
CASSPAGGLGGYEQYF
>TRBV18|NA|TRBJ1-1|TRBD1
TGTGCCAGCTCACCGGGACAGCCGCAGGTGAACACTGAAGCTTTCTTT
CASSPGQPQVNTEAFF
>TRBV14|NA|TRBJ1-1|NA
TGTGCCAGCAGCCAAACCATGAACACTGAAGCTTTCTTT
CASSQTMNTEAFF
>TRBV7-8|NA|TRBJ2-7|TRBD2
TGTGCCAGCAGCTTAGCGCCGGGACTAGCGGGAGTTCGGTCCTACGAGCAGTACTTC
CASSLAPGLAGVRSYEQYF
>TRBV10-3|NA|TRBJ2-3|NA
TGTGCCATCAGTGAGTCGAAGGCAGATACGCAGTATTTT
CAISESKADTQYF
>TRBV6-5|NA|TRBJ2-7|TRBD2
TGTGCCAGCAGTATCGGGGGGACTAGGACCTACGAGCAGTACTTC
CASSIGGTRTYEQYF
>TRBV10-3|NA|TRBJ2-6|NA
TGTGCCATCAGTACGTCTACAGCGAACGAAAACTCTGGGGCCAACGTCCTGACTTTC
CAISTSTANENSGANVLTF
>TRBV7-9|NA|TRBJ2-7|NA
TGTGCCAGCAGCTCCCGACAATACAACTACGAGCAGTACTTC
CASSSRQYNYEQYF
>TRBV2|NA|TRBJ1-2|TRBD1
TGTGCCAGCCGGGACAGGGCTAACTATGGCTACACCTTC
CASRDRANYGYTF
>TRBV5-4|NA|TRBJ2-2|TRBD1
TGTGCCAGCAGCTCAACAGGGGTAATCGGGGAGCTGTTTTTT
CASSSTGVIGELFF
>TRBV2|NA|TRBJ2-2|TRBD2
TGTGCCAGCAGCGCCACCGGGACTAGCGGGAACACCGGGGAGCTGTTTTTT
CASSATGTSGNTGELFF
>TRBV9|NA|TRBJ2-3|TRBD2
TGTGCCAGCAGCGTAGCGTTGGCGGGAGCGTTCCCAGATACGCAGTATTTT
CASSVALAGAFPDTQYF
>TRBV11-2|few|TRBJ1-1|TRBD1
TGTGCCAGCAGGATGACAGGGGGGCCTGAAGCTTTCTTT
CASRMTGGPEAFF
>TRBV5-6|NA|TRBJ1-2|NA
TGTGCCAGCAGCCGCGGTGGCAGCCTACTCCATGGCTACACCTTC
CASSRGGSLLHGYTF
>TRBV6-5|NA|TRBJ2-7|NA
TGTGCCCCGCGAATTGGGAGGCAGCAGTACTTC
CAPRIGRQQYF
>TRBV7-2|NA|TRBJ2-7|NA
TGTGCCAGCAGCTTAGTCGGCAGGGTCGAGCAGTACTTC
CASSLVGRVEQYF
>TRBV6-2/TRBV6-3|NA|TRBJ2-1|TRBD2
TGTGCCAGCAGTTCCCGACTAGCGGGAGTTGTCTTC
CASSSRLAGVVF
>TRBV10-1|once|TRBJ2-3|TRBD2
TGCGCCAGCAGCCTACCCCTAGCGGGGGGTCGGATTAGCACAGATACGCAGTATTTT
CASSLPLAGGRISTDTQYF
>TRBV2|NA|TRBJ1-5|NA
TGTGCCAGCAGTGTAACAGGTTCAAGTCAGCCCCAGCATTTT
CASSVTGSSQPQHF
>TRBV19|NA|TRBJ1-1|TRBD1
TGTGCCAGTACCAAAAGAGGGGACAGGGGAACGAGAAACACTGAAGCTTTCTTT
CASTKRGDRGTRNTEAFF
>TRBV11-2|NA|TRBJ2-7|TRBD2
TGTGCCAGCAGCTCGGGACTAGCGACAGTCTACGAGCAGTACTTC
CASSSGLATVYEQYF
>TRBV29-1|NA|TRBJ1-1|TRBD1
TGCAGCGTGAACAGGGGACCGTCGGTCGGTACTGAAGCTTTCTTT
CSVNRGPSVGTEAFF
>TRBV11-2|NA|TRBJ1-2|NA
TGTGCCAGCAGCTTAGTTAAGGGTGCTAACTATGGCTACACCTTC
CASSLVKGANYGYTF
>TRBV6-1|NA|TRBJ1-6|NA
TGTGCCAGCAGTGATAGGGAGGCCTATAATTCACCCCTCCACTTT
CASSDREAYNSPLHF
>TRBV6-5|NA|TRBJ1-2|NA
TGTGCCAGCACCGTCGGGAGCCTATATGGCTACACCTTC
CASTVGSLYGYTF
>TRBV14|NA|TRBJ2-1|TRBD1
TGTGCCAGCAACAGTCAGGGGGACGTTCCCCCGGGTATTACGTGGCAGTTCTTC
CASNSQGDVPPGITWQFF
>TRBV7-9|NA|TRBJ2-6|NA
TGTGCCAGCAGCCCGAATCCTGGGGCCAACGTCCTGACTTTC
CASSPNPGANVLTF
>TRBV6-4|NA|TRBJ1-1|NA
TGTGCCAGCAGTACACAGGGCGGCACTGAAGCTTTCTTT
CASSTQGGTEAFF
>TRBV9|NA|TRBJ2-3|NA
TGTGCCAGCAGCGTGGACAGCACAGATACGCAGTATTTT
CASSVDSTDTQYF
>TRBV7-8|NA|TRBJ1-1|NA
TGTGCCAGCAGCTACATAGAGGGGAGTACTGAAGCTTTCTTT
CASSYIEGSTEAFF
>TRBV4-2|NA|TRBJ2-6|NA
TGTGCCAGCAGCCAAGTTATGACAGATTCCGCTGGGGCCAACGTCCTGACTTTC
CASSQVMTDSAGANVLTF
>TRBV23-1|NA|TRBJ1-3|NA
TGCGCCAGCAGGTTATTAGACAGAGACTCTGGAAACACCATATATTTT
CASRLLDRDSGNTIYF
>TRBV10-3|NA|TRBJ1-1|NA
TGTGCCATCAGTGAGTCCCCTTTTCAGACGAACACTGAAGCTTTCTTT
CAISESPFQTNTEAFF
>TRBV15|NA|TRBJ2-7|NA
TGTGCCACCAGCAGTGGCTCAGGGGGGTCCGAGCAGTACTTC
CATSSGSGGSEQYF
>TRBV2|NA|TRBJ1-1|NA
TGTGCCAGCAGTAGGCACGGGGATCCCAACACTGAAGCTTTCTTT
CASSRHGDPNTEAFF
>TRBV5-5|NA|TRBJ1-3|TRBD1
TGTGCCAGCAGCTTCCGACCTACAGGGGCGCCTCTCGGAAACACCATATATTTT
CASSFRPTGAPLGNTIYF
>TRBV6-2/TRBV6-3|NA|TRBJ2-7|NA
TGTGCCAGCAGTCAGAGCTCCTACGAGCAGTACTTC
CASSQSSYEQYF
>TRBV2|once|TRBJ2-7|TRBD1
TGTGCCAGCAGTGGGGACAGGGGGCGAGGGGACGAGCAGTACTTC
CASSGDRGRGDEQYF